This T cell receptor beta chain derives from a study of T cell changes during pregnancy in multiple sclerosis. Produced via immunoSEQ multiplex PCR; TCRdb's table is partial and in-frame only. The sample lists some 67,000 clones, about 90% seen once, with approximately 2.5% in the top ten. V was trimmed by 2 bases and J by 4 bases, leaving 6 bases between them. Per germline, CDR1 SGHNT and CDR2 YYREEE (reference sequence). The CDR3 runs 13 residues. The V gene is TRBV5-4, the J gene TRBJ2-2, with no clear D. The receptor was derived from a female donor with multiple sclerosis, enrolled in a pregnancy study. Specimen: peripheral blood, collected in the first trimester of pregnancy. The CDR3 sequence is CASSFQSTGELFF. In DNA form, the CDR3 reads TGTGCCAGCAGCTTTCAATCCACCGGGGAGCTGTTTTTT.